This paragraph covers one TCR beta chain sequence. The data are from a study of blood T cell repertoires in COVID-19. About the research overall: Collection of acute and convalescent COVID-19 samples took place in the United States, Italy and Spain. The analysed material was cDNA or gDNA that came from T cells, B-cell-depleted T cells, or PBMCs.

Germline V gives CDR1 LNHDA, CDR2 SQIVND (reference sequence). This CDR3 is built from 15 residues. Trimming at V came to 5 bases and at J to 8 bases, leaving 14 bases not matched to a gene. In the source study's methods: Reference gene primer amplification yielded estimated nucleated cell counts. Produced via immunoSEQ multiplex PCR; TCRdb's table is partial and in-frame only. V, J and clone size are taken as reported in that table, and D and trimming were inferred from the DNA itself. In the table there are 180,000 or so clones, around 85% of which are singletons. The clonotype originates from a woman over 75 with acute or convalescent COVID-19. This sequence joins TRBV19 and TRBJ1-2, with 7 bases identical to TRBD1. Material for sequencing was peripheral blood. The CDR3 region is CASSAPPEGARGYTF. CDR3 sequence (DNA): TGTGCCAGTAGTGCCCCCCCGGAGGGGGCAAGGGGCTACACCTTC.